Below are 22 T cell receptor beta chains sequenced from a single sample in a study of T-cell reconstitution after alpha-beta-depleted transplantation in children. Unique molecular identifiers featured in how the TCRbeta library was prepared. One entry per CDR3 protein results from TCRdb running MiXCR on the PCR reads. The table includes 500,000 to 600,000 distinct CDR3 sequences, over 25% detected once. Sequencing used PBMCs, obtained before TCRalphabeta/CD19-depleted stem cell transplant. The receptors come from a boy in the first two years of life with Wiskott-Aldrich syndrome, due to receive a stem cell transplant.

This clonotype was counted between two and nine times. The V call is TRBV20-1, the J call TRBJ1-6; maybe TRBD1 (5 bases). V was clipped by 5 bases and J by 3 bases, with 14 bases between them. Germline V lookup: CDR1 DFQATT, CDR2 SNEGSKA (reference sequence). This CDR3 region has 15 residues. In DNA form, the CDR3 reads TGCAGTGCTTTAAAGCAGGGAGGCTATAATTCACCCCTCCACTTT. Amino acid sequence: CSALKQGGYNSPLHF.

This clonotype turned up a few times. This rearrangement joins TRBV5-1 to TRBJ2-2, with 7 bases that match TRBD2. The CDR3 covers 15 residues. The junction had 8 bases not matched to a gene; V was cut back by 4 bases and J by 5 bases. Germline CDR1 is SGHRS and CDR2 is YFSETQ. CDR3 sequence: CASSPLERGTGELFF. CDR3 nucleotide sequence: TGCGCCAGCAGCCCGTTGGAGCGGGGAACCGGGGAGCTGTTTTTT.

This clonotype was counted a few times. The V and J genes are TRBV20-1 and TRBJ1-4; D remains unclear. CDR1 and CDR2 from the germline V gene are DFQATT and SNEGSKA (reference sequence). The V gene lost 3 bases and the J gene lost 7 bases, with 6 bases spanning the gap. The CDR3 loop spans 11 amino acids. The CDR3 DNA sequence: TGCAGTGCTAGTTTAGGTGAAAAACTGTTTTTT. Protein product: CSASLGEKLFF.

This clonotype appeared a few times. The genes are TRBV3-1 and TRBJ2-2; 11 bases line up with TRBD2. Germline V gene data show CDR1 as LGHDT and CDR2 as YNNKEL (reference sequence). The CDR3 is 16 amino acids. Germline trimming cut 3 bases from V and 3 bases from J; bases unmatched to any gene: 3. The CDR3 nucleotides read TGTGCCAGCAGCCAGACTAGCGGGATCTACACCGGGGAGCTGTTTTTT. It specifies CASSQTSGIYTGELFF.

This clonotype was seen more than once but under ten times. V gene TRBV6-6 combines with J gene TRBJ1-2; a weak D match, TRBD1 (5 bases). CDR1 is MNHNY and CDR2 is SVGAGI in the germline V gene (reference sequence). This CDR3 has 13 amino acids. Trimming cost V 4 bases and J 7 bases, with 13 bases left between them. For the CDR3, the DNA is TGTGCCAGCAGTTCCTTGGGGGGAGGTGGCTACACCTTC. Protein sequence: CASSSLGGGGYTF.

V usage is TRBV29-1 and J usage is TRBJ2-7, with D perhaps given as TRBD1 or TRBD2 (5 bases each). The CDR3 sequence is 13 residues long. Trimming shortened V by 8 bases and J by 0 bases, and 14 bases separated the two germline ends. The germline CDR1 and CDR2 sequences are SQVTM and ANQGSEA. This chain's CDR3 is CSFHRDGSYEQYF. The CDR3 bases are TGCAGCTTCCACCGGGACGGCTCCTACGAGCAGTACTTC.

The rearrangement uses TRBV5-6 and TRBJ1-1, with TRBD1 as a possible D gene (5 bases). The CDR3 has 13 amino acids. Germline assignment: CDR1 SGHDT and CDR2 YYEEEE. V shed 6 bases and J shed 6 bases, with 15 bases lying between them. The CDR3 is CASTLTEGSEAFF. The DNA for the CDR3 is TGTGCCAGCACCCTGACAGAGGGTTCTGAAGCTTTCTTT.

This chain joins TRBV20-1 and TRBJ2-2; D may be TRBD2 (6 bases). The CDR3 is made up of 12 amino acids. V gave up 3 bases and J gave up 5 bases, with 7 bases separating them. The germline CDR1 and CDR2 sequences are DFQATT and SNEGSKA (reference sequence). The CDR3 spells CSAREGTGELFF. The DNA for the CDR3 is TGCAGTGCTAGGGAGGGGACCGGGGAGCTGTTTTTT.

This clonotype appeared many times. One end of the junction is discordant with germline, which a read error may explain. CDR3 coding DNA: TGTGCCAGCAGCGCGGGACTAGCGGTTTACAATGAGCAGTTCTTC. Its translation: CASSAGLAVYNEQFF. The V gene is TRBV5-1, the J gene TRBJ2-1, with 11 positions matching TRBD2. Germline CDR1 is SGHRS and CDR2 is YFSETQ. This CDR3 region has 15 residues. Full variable domain (outside the CDR3, taken from reference TRBV5-1 and TRBJ2-1): KAGVTQTPRYLIKTRGQQVTLSCSPISGHRSVSWYQQTPGQGLQFLFEYFSETQRNKGNFPGRFSGRQFSNSRSEMNVSTLELGDSALYLCASSAGLAVYNEQFFGPGTRLTVL.

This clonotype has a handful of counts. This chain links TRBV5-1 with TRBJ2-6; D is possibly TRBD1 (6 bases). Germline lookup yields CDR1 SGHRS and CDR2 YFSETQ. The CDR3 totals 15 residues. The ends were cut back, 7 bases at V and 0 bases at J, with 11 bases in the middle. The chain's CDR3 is CASLQGRSGANVLTF. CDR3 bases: TGCGCCAGCCTACAGGGTCGCTCTGGGGCCAACGTCCTGACTTTC. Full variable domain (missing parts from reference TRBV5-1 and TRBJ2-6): KAGVTQTPRYLIKTRGQQVTLSCSPISGHRSVSWYQQTPGQGLQFLFEYFSETQRNKGNFPGRFSGRQFSNSRSEMNVSTLELGDSALYLCASLQGRSGANVLTFGAGSRLTVL.

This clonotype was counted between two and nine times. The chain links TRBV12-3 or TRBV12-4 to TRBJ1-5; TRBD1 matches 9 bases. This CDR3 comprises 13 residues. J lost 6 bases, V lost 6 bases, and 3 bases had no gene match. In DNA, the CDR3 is TGTGCCAGCAGCTCGGACAGGGGTCAGCCCCAGCATTTT. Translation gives CASSSDRGQPQHF.

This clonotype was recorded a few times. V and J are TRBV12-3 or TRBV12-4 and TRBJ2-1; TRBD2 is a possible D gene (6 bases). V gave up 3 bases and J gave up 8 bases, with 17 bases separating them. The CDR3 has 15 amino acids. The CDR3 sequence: CASSFLSGWTDEQFF. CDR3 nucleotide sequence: TGTGCCAGCAGTTTCCTTAGCGGTTGGACGGATGAGCAGTTCTTC.

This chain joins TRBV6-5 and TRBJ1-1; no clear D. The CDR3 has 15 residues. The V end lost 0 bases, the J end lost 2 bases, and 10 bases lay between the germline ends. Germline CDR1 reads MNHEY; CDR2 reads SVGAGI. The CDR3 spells CASSYSGSLNTEAFF. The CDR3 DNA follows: TGTGCCAGCAGTTACTCGGGGTCTTTAAACACTGAAGCTTTCTTT.

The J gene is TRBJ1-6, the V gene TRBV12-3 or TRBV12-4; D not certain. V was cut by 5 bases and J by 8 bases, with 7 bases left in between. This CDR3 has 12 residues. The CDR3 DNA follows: TGTGCCAGCAGTGTGGAGGATTCACCCCTCCACTTT. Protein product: CASSVEDSPLHF.

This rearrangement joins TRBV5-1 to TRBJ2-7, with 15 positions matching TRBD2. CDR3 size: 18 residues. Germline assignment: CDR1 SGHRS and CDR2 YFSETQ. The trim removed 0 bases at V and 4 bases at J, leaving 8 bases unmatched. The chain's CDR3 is CASSLAGTGLAGGYEQYF. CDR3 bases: TGCGCCAGCAGCTTGGCCGGCACGGGACTAGCGGGAGGATACGAGCAGTACTTC.

CDR3 bases: TGCGCCAGCAGCACGGACAGGGGAGGAGAAAAACTGTTTTTT. Amino acids: CASSTDRGGEKLFF. V and J are TRBV5-1 and TRBJ1-4, with 9 nucleotides matching TRBD1. With V trimmed by 4 bases and J by 8 bases, 6 bases remained unmatched. This CDR3 has 14 amino acids. Germline loops: CDR1 SGHRS, CDR2 YFSETQ.

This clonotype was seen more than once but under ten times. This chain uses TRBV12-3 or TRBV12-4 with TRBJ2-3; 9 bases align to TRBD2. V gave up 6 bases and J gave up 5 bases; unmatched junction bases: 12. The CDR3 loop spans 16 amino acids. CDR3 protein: CASSNTGTSNIDTQYF. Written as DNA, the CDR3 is TGTGCCAGCAGCAACACCGGGACTAGCAATATAGATACGCAGTATTTT.

The DNA of the CDR3 is TGTGCCACCAGTGATTATACTAGCGGCCAAGAGACCCAGTACTTC. This encodes CATSDYTSGQETQYF. V usage is TRBV24-1 and J usage is TRBJ2-5, with 8 bases aligning to TRBD2. V shed 2 bases, J shed 1 base, and the junction held 2 bases outside the gene matches. The CDR3 is made up of 15 amino acids. The germline CDR1 and CDR2 sequences are KGHDR and SFDVKD.

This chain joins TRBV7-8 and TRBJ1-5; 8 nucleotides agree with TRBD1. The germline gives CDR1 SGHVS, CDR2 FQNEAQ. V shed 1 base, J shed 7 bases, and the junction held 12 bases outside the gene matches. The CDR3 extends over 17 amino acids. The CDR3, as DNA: TGTGCCAGCAGCTTAGGGGACAGGATTTTCGGGGGACAGCCCCAGCATTTT. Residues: CASSLGDRIFGGQPQHF.

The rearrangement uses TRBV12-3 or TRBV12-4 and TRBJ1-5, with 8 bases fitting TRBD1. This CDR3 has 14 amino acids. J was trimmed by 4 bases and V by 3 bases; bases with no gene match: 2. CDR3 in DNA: TGTGCCAGCAGTTTTCGACAGGGGAATCAGCCCCAGCATTTT. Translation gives CASSFRQGNQPQHF.

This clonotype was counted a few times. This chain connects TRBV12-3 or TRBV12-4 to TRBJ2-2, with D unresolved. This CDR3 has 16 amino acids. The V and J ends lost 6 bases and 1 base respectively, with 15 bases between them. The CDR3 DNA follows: TGTGCCAGCAGATTCCCGAAAGGTTTGAACACCGGGGAGCTGTTTTTT. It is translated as CASRFPKGLNTGELFF.

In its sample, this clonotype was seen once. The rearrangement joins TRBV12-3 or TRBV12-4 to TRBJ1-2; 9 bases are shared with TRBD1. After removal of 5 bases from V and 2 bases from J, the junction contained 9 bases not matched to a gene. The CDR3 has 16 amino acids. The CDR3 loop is CASSPRDRVSNYGYTF. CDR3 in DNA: TGTGCCAGCAGTCCGCGGGACAGGGTTTCGAACTATGGCTACACCTTC.